A selection of T cell receptor beta chains follows, all from one sample in a study of cytomegalovirus exposure and HLA in healthy donors. Produced via immunoSEQ multiplex PCR; TCRdb's table is partial and in-frame only. The table has around 140,000 clones, around four fifths seen once; the top ten hold 1.4%. The sequenced sample consisted of PBMCs. These receptors all come from a man aged 25-45 years in good health and CMV-seropositive. Both conserved end residues are trimmed from each CDR3. The order of the fields is D gene, V gene, J gene, CDR3 protein. A D gene is named only where the DNA matches it firmly.

.,TRBV18,TRBJ2-2,ASSPRAQGPTGELF
TRBD1,TRBV6-5,TRBJ2-7,ASTKGDRVHEQY
.,TRBV29-1,TRBJ1-2,SVEVGHGYT
.,TRBV5-4,TRBJ2-2,ASSLDKSNTGELF
.,TRBV7-9,TRBJ1-1,SIALDNTEAF
.,TRBV6-1,TRBJ1-2,ASTPTAGVNYGYT
.,TRBV11-3,TRBJ2-5,ASSRPAGGQETQY
TRBD1,TRBV5-1,TRBJ2-6,ASRKGQSISGANVLT
TRBD2,TRBV7-9,TRBJ2-3,ASSDVLAGGPDTQY
.,TRBV18,TRBJ1-1,ASSPSSGTYTEAF
TRBD1,TRBV10-3,TRBJ2-7,AIRPTRDRGPDEQY
.,TRBV9,TRBJ1-2,ASSAGQTNYGYT
.,TRBV7-2,TRBJ1-4,ASSLDPADAYNEKLF
.,TRBV28,TRBJ1-6,ASTPADGANSPLH
TRBD1,TRBV9,TRBJ2-2,ASSVTGTGVTGELF
.,TRBV10-2,TRBJ1-1,ATGRGNTEAF
TRBD1,TRBV5-6,TRBJ1-5,ASSLGGTGHQPQH
.,TRBV2,TRBJ1-6,ASSQGRTRGSPLH
.,TRBV25-1,TRBJ2-5,ASSAAEQETQY
.,TRBV25-1,TRBJ2-1,ASSLYGTPPNEQF
.,TRBV7-9,TRBJ2-5,ASSLAGGRETQY
.,TRBV19,TRBJ1-4,ASSSGTFNREELF
.,TRBV2,TRBJ1-5,ASSVGAGKASNQPQH
.,TRBV5-6,TRBJ2-3,ASSLGGVTDTQY
.,TRBV5-4,TRBJ2-3,ASSPKRGNTDTQY
.,TRBV28,TRBJ2-5,ASNEGGIETQY
.,TRBV9,TRBJ2-1,ASSPTSGAYNEQF
.,TRBV5-1,TRBJ2-3,ASSPDSTSTDTQY
.,TRBV18,TRBJ1-2,ASSPVPEGGYGYT
.,TRBV7-9,TRBJ1-1,ASSPGPVLNTEAF
TRBD2,TRBV18,TRBJ2-1,ASSPPATSGNNEQF
.,TRBV11-3,TRBJ2-7,ASSSGEEQY
TRBD1,TRBV10-1,TRBJ1-2,AIRTGGKYGYT
.,TRBV7-3,TRBJ2-2,ASSSDRTNTGELF
.,TRBV28,TRBJ1-1,ASSTSQGYTEAF
TRBD2,TRBV5-4,TRBJ2-5,ASSLATSGRKKTQY
TRBD2,TRBV5-1,TRBJ2-1,ASSLGGGAGGLSYNEQF
.,TRBV15,TRBJ1-3,ATSRGGAMAGNTIY
TRBD2,TRBV10-3,TRBJ2-7,AISDPSGRASEQY
TRBD2,TRBV7-3,TRBJ2-3,ASSSAGGGGTDTQY
.,TRBV18,TRBJ1-1,ASSLAGHAEAF
.,TRBV11-3,TRBJ1-5,ASYRVNQPQH
.,TRBV28,TRBJ2-2,ASGSPGATGELF
.,TRBV5-1,TRBJ2-2,ASSLWGGGELF
.,TRBV14,TRBJ2-7,ASSQDSQGRDEQY
.,TRBV27,TRBJ1-6,ASSSGGNSPLH
TRBD1,TRBV5-1,TRBJ2-2,ASQGQGGGELF
TRBD1,TRBV18,TRBJ1-5,ASSLKGARDQPQH
.,TRBV10-1,TRBJ2-7,ASSDFGTPSYEQY
TRBD1,TRBV19,TRBJ2-7,ASSMSGQGYEQY
TRBD1,TRBV9,TRBJ2-5,ASGEGTEETQY
TRBD1,TRBV6-1,TRBJ2-7,ASKPDRGSYEQC
.,TRBV29-1,TRBJ2-7,SVVGEDYEQY
.,TRBV20-1,TRBJ2-1,SANRVYEQF